Below, 22 T cell receptor beta chains from the same sample are listed, as sequenced in a study of OX40 agonist ivuxolimab in advanced cancers. The assay was immunoSEQ multiplex PCR, and TCRdb's table has in-frame clones only and misses some. Of around 80,000 clones listed, 85% are singletons. The sequencing here drew on CD4+ or CD8+ T cells sorted from blood, taken in a trial of the OX40 agonist ivuxolimab. The receptors were gathered from an adult with an advanced solid tumor such as melanoma, head and neck, liver or kidney cancer.

The V and J genes are TRBV6-6 and TRBJ2-3, with 7 bases fitting TRBD2. J gave up 2 bases and V 7 bases, and 3 bases lay outside the gene matches. This CDR3 region has 13 residues. The germline V gene encodes CDR1 MNHNY and CDR2 SVGAGI (reference sequence). The CDR3, as DNA: TGTGCCAGCAAGCGGGACTACACAGATACGCAGTATTTT. This codes for CASKRDYTDTQYF.

This rearrangement joins TRBV7-2 to TRBJ1-1; D is ambiguous. CDR1 and CDR2 (germline): SGHTA, FQGNSA. With 5 bases removed from V and 0 bases from J, the gap between germline ends came to 16 bases. The CDR3 contains 16 residues. The CDR3 DNA sequence: TGTGCCAGCAGCCCGGCGCGGGCGATGATGAACACTGAAGCTTTCTTT. Amino acids: CASSPARAMMNTEAFF. The variable domain in full, with the rest retrieved from reference TRBV7-2 and TRBJ1-1, is GAGVSQSPSNKVTEKGKDVELRCDPISGHTALYWYRQSLGQGLEFLIYFQGNSAPDKSGLPSDRFSAERTGGSVSTLTIQRTQQEDSAVYLCASSPARAMMNTEAFFGQGTRLTVV.

J is TRBJ1-5 and V is TRBV7-9, with 8 bases lining up with TRBD1. With 5 bases clipped from V and 3 bases from J, the junction kept 6 bases outside the gene matches. This CDR3 contains 15 residues. Germline V lookup: CDR1 SEHNR, CDR2 FQNEAQ (reference sequence). The CDR3 nucleotides read TGTGCCAGCAGCGTCGACAGGGGCCACAATCAGCCCCAGCATTTT. Amino acid sequence: CASSVDRGHNQPQHF.

The V call is TRBV19, the J call TRBJ2-7; D may be TRBD1 (5 bases). Trimming took off 5 bases at V and 3 bases at J, with 14 bases between the two ends. Germline loops: CDR1 LNHDA, CDR2 SQIVND (reference sequence). This CDR3 has 14 amino acids. The CDR3, as DNA: TGTGCCAGTAGTCCGTTGCAGGGCTACTACGAGCAGTACTTC. Protein product: CASSPLQGYYEQYF.

This chain links TRBV4-3 with TRBJ2-1; D gene uncertain. V was pared by 0 bases and J by 7 bases, with 10 bases between. Germline V gene data show CDR1 as LGHNA and CDR2 as YSLEER. This CDR3 is 14 amino acids long. The CDR3 is CASSQDVIGNEQFF. CDR3 in DNA: TGCGCCAGCAGCCAAGATGTCATCGGTAATGAGCAGTTCTTC.

The V and J genes are TRBV7-6 and TRBJ2-1; 9 positions agree with TRBD1. The CDR3 length is 16 residues. Germline V lookup: CDR1 SGHVS, CDR2 FNYEAQ. Trimming cost V 4 bases and J 6 bases; bases outside gene matches: 10. The CDR3 coding sequence is TGTGCCAGCAGCTCGACCGGGACAGGGAACCTCAATGAGCAGTTCTTC. This encodes CASSSTGTGNLNEQFF.

This clone appeared once. This chain uses TRBV4-3 with TRBJ1-1; tentatively, D is TRBD1 (5 bases). CDR1 and CDR2 from the germline V gene are LGHNA and YSLEER. The CDR3 has 15 amino acids. V was clipped by 4 bases and J by 1 base, with 13 bases between them. The CDR3 region is CASSRTGTSNTEAFF. DNA for the CDR3: TGCGCCAGCAGCCGTACAGGTACCTCGAACACTGAAGCTTTCTTT.

The genes are TRBV11-3 and TRBJ2-3; 12 bases fit TRBD1. From germline, CDR1 is SGHNT and CDR2 YENEEA. The V and J ends lost 1 base and 5 bases, in that order; junction bases with no gene match: 7. This CDR3 contains 17 residues. This chain's CDR3 is CASSLAGTGGAGDTQYF. DNA for the CDR3: TGTGCCAGCAGCTTAGCCGGGACAGGGGGCGCAGGAGATACGCAGTATTTT.

CDR3 loop: CASSDIRTGQETQYF. The DNA for the CDR3 is TGTGCCAGCAGCGATATTCGGACAGGGCAAGAGACCCAGTACTTC. The J gene is TRBJ2-5, the V gene TRBV9; 8 bases line up with TRBD1. The CDR3 is made up of 15 amino acids. J lost 2 bases, V lost 3 bases, and 6 bases had no gene match. In germline, CDR1 is SGDLS, CDR2 YYNGEE. Drawing the rest from reference TRBV9 and TRBJ2-5, the complete variable domain is DSGVTQTPKHLITATGQRVTLRCSPRSGDLSVYWYQQSLDQGLQFLIQYYNGEERAKGNILERFSAQQFPDLHSELNLSSLELGDSALYFCASSDIRTGQETQYFGPGTRLLVL.

This chain links TRBV5-1 with TRBJ2-3; D perhaps matches TRBD2 (6 bases). V was clipped by 0 bases and J by 14 bases, with 13 bases between them. The CDR3 runs to 12 residues. Looked up from germline, CDR1 is SGHRS and CDR2 is YFSETQ. The chain's CDR3 is CASSLEAGGRYF. In DNA form, the CDR3 reads TGCGCCAGCAGCTTGGAGGCCGGGGGTCGGTATTTT.

This rearrangement joins TRBV7-2 to TRBJ2-4, with D perhaps TRBD1 or TRBD2 (5 bases each). This CDR3 spans 15 amino acids. V gave up 0 bases and J gave up 0 bases, with 6 bases separating them. Germline V gives CDR1 SGHTA, CDR2 FQGNSA. The CDR3 here is CASSLAGGAKNIQYF. DNA for the CDR3: TGTGCCAGCAGCTTAGCTGGGGGAGCCAAAAACATTCAGTACTTC. The full variable domain, rest sourced from reference TRBV7-2 and TRBJ2-4, is GAGVSQSPSNKVTEKGKDVELRCDPISGHTALYWYRQSLGQGLEFLIYFQGNSAPDKSGLPSDRFSAERTGGSVSTLTIQRTQQEDSAVYLCASSLAGGAKNIQYFGAGTRLSVL.

J is TRBJ1-5 and V is TRBV6-6, with D unclear. The germline CDR1 and CDR2 sequences are MNHNY and SVGAGI (reference sequence). The CDR3 loop spans 12 amino acids. Trimming left V 6 bases short and J 4 bases short, with 7 bases between. CDR3 nucleotide sequence: TGTGCCAGCAGCCGGCCGAATCAGCCCCAGCATTTT. Residues: CASSRPNQPQHF.

The sample holds one count of this clone. The chain recombines TRBV10-3 with TRBJ2-7; 7 bases align to TRBD1. CDR1 and CDR2 (germline): ENHRY, SYGVKD. CDR3 size: 15 residues. V shed 4 bases, J shed 0 bases, and the junction held 6 bases outside the gene matches. CDR3 nucleotides: TGTGCCATCAGTGGTGGGACAGTCATCTCCTACGAGCAGTACTTC. Its protein is CAISGGTVISYEQYF.

The V gene is TRBV18, the J gene TRBJ2-1, with D tentatively TRBD1 (5 bases). Trimming shortened V by 0 bases and J by 9 bases, and 15 bases separated the two germline ends. This CDR3 has 15 amino acids. Germline CDR1 and CDR2: KGHSH and LQKENI. The CDR3 nucleotides are TGTGCCAGCTCACCACCGAAGGGGATTGTCACTGAGCAGTTCTTC. Protein product: CASSPPKGIVTEQFF.

This chain uses TRBV6-6 with TRBJ2-6; no firm D call. The CDR3 has 15 amino acids. Germline-derived CDR1 and CDR2 are MNHNY and SVGAGI (reference sequence). Deletions cut 7 bases from V and 4 bases from J, with 14 bases between. CDR3 nucleotides: TGTGCCAGCACATCGTCGTCGATCGGGGCCAACGTCCTGACTTTC. Translating it yields CASTSSSIGANVLTF.

The chain couples TRBV5-1 to TRBJ2-7; no clear D gene. Germline CDR1 reads SGHRS; CDR2 reads YFSETQ. The CDR3 spans 11 residues. The germline V and J ends were trimmed by 1 base and 5 bases, with 4 bases remaining between them. As DNA, the CDR3 is TGCGCCAGCAGCTTGCTTAACGAGCAGTACTTC. It translates to CASSLLNEQYF.

V and J are TRBV6-5 and TRBJ1-2, with 7 bases aligning to TRBD1. J was trimmed by 2 bases and V by 6 bases; bases with no gene match: 3. The CDR3 is 13 amino acids. Germline assignment: CDR1 MNHEY and CDR2 SVGAGI. As DNA, the CDR3 is TGTGCCAGCAGCGTACAGGGGAACTATGGCTACACCTTC. It is translated as CASSVQGNYGYTF.

This chain uses TRBV6-5 with TRBJ1-6; weak D call: TRBD1 (5 bases). V gave up 0 bases and J gave up 7 bases, with 13 bases separating them. The CDR3 consists of 16 residues. Germline V gene sequence: CDR1 MNHEY, CDR2 SVGAGI. The CDR3 is CASSYSTVGGNSPLHF. The CDR3 nucleotides are TGTGCCAGCAGTTACTCAACAGTTGGGGGGAATTCACCCCTCCACTTT.

J is TRBJ1-1 and V is TRBV4-1; D may be TRBD1 (6 bases). V was pared by 1 base and J by 0 bases, with 15 bases between. The CDR3 loop spans 17 amino acids. Germline CDR1 and CDR2: MGHRA and YSYEKL. CDR3 protein: CASSQAPWGAMNTEAFF. The CDR3 DNA sequence: TGCGCCAGCAGCCAAGCCCCATGGGGGGCTATGAACACTGAAGCTTTCTTT.

This clone appeared once. The chain links TRBV5-6 to TRBJ2-1; 9 bases align to TRBD1. Germline V CDR1 and CDR2: SGHDT, YYEEEE. The CDR3 length is 15 residues. Trimming took 2 bases from V and 8 from J; bases not matched to a gene: 8. Here the CDR3 reads CASSLGTGSGYEQFF. The CDR3 DNA follows: TGTGCCAGCAGCTTAGGGACAGGGTCGGGGTATGAGCAGTTCTTC.

This chain uses TRBV7-3 with TRBJ2-1; 10 nucleotides agree with TRBD2. The V gene's germline CDR1 is SGHTA and CDR2 FQGTGA. The CDR3 is 15 residues long. With 7 bases clipped from V and 7 bases from J, the junction kept 10 bases outside the gene matches. CDR3 residues: CASTRGDSGRNEQFF. The CDR3 nucleotides are TGTGCCAGCACCCGCGGGGATAGCGGGAGGAATGAGCAGTTCTTC. Full variable domain (remainder filled in from reference TRBV7-3 and TRBJ2-1): GAGVSQTPSNKVTEKGKYVELRCDPISGHTALYWYRQSLGQGPEFLIYFQGTGAADDSGLPNDRFFAVRPEGSVSTLKIQRTERGDSAVYLCASTRGDSGRNEQFFGPGTRLTVL.

V usage is TRBV6-5 and J usage is TRBJ1-1; D may be TRBD1 (6 bases). CDR1 and CDR2 from the germline V gene are MNHEY and SVGAGI. Trimming removed 0 bases from V and 4 bases from J, with 12 bases in between. The CDR3 length is 15 residues. As DNA, the CDR3 is TGTGCCAGCAGTTACTCAGGGGGGTTAAGCACTGAAGCTTTCTTT. It is translated as CASSYSGGLSTEAFF.